Below, one TCR beta chain is given with its context. This sample includes further DNA sequences coding for the same CDR3. Measured with immunoSEQ multiplex PCR; TCRdb has only the in-frame clones, and not every one. The sample includes about 51,000 clones, about nine tenths of them seen just once. CDR3 length: 10 residues. Trimming removed 6 bases at V and 5 bases at J, with 3 bases between. Germline V CDR1 and CDR2: SNHLY, FYNNEI. The data were taken from a study of control samples from healthy donors and cancer patients. The source of this sequence is a man aged 50 or older with head and neck cancer. Sequenced: PBMCs. This sequence joins TRBV2 and TRBJ2-3; no clear D. The CDR3 sequence: CASRVDTQYF. DNA for the CDR3: TGTGCCAGCAGAGTAGATACGCAGTATTTT.